This passage covers 17 T cell receptor beta chains from one sample sequenced in a study of blood T cell repertoires in COVID-19. TCRdb keeps only in-frame clones here, not all; method: immunoSEQ multiplex PCR. The table has under 200,000 clones, about nine tenths seen once. The sample was peripheral blood. The receptors shown here come from a man aged 50 or older with acute or convalescent COVID-19.

CDR3 residues: CASSDPRGGDEYEQYF. The CDR3 coding sequence is TGCGCCAGCAGTGACCCGAGAGGAGGGGACGAGTACGAGCAGTACTTC. The chain employs TRBV10-2 and TRBJ2-7, with D maybe TRBD2 (6 bases). There are 16 residues in the CDR3. Trimming stripped 3 bases from V and 4 bases from J, with 19 bases between. Germline values: CDR1 WSHSY, CDR2 SAAADI.

This clone was picked up one time. The chain carries TRBV7-8 and TRBJ2-5, with D possibly TRBD2 on 5 matching bases. Germline V lookup: CDR1 SGHVS, CDR2 FQNEAQ. V lost 2 bases and J 1 base, leaving 11 bases between the germline ends. The CDR3 spans 15 residues. The CDR3 DNA sequence: TGTGCCAGCAGCTTATGGGCGCGGGCCCAAGAGACCCAGTACTTC. It is translated as CASSLWARAQETQYF.

The rearrangement joins TRBV6-5 to TRBJ2-2; D is ambiguous. V dropped 10 bases and J dropped 2 bases, with 14 bases sitting between them. Looked up from germline, CDR1 is MNHEY and CDR2 is SVGAGI. This CDR3 has 14 amino acids. Here the CDR3 reads CATRRGANTGELFF. The CDR3 coding sequence is TGTGCCACTCGGAGAGGAGCAAACACCGGGGAGCTGTTTTTT.

V is TRBV28 and J is TRBJ1-5; D gene uncertain. There are 11 residues in the CDR3. V lost 5 bases and J lost 11, with 10 bases in between. Looked up from germline, CDR1 is MDHEN and CDR2 is SYDVKM. The CDR3: CASSERDSQHF. The CDR3 nucleotides are TGTGCCAGCAGTGAGAGGGATTCCCAGCATTTT.

The V and J genes are TRBV7-2 and TRBJ2-7; 10 bases are a match to TRBD2. The CDR3 runs to 14 residues. V gave up 4 bases and J gave up 4 bases; unmatched junction bases: 4. CDR1 is SGHTA and CDR2 is FQGNSA in the germline V gene. The CDR3 spells CASSWKAGGYEQYF. The CDR3 DNA sequence: TGTGCCAGCAGCTGGAAAGCGGGAGGGTACGAGCAGTACTTC.

The chain recombines TRBV3-1 (or the pseudogene TRBV3-2) with TRBJ2-3, with 10 positions matching TRBD2. Germline V gene lookup returns CDR1 LGHDT and CDR2 YNNKEL (reference sequence). The CDR3 contains 17 residues. J gave up 0 bases and V 2 bases, and 5 bases lay outside the gene matches. The CDR3 coding sequence is TGTGCCAGCAGCCAACCACTAGCGGGGCTGAGCACAGATACGCAGTATTTT. Protein product: CASSQPLAGLSTDTQYF.

The V and J genes are TRBV6-2 or TRBV6-3 and TRBJ2-7, with D possibly TRBD1 on 5 matching bases. V was pared by 3 bases and J by 7 bases, with 16 bases between. The CDR3 length is 14 residues. Germline V gene sequence: CDR1 MNHEY, CDR2 SVGEGT. CDR3 amino acids: CASSYTRQSEEQYF. As DNA, the CDR3 is TGTGCCAGCAGTTATACGCGACAGTCGGAGGAGCAGTACTTC.

The chain has TRBV4-1 and TRBJ2-7; 9 bases map to TRBD2. Trimming removed 4 bases from V and 7 bases from J; junction bases left unmatched: 5. Looked up from germline, CDR1 is MGHRA and CDR2 is YSYEKL. This CDR3 is built from 13 residues. The CDR3 spells CASSLAGAGEQYF. CDR3 nucleotides: TGCGCCAGCAGCCTAGCGGGAGCGGGTGAGCAGTACTTC.

This clone was counted a few times. The chain has TRBV6-2 or TRBV6-3 and TRBJ2-7; D possibly corresponds to TRBD1 (6 bases). The CDR3 is made up of 17 amino acids. CDR1 and CDR2 from the germline V gene are MNHEY and SVGEGT. Trimming shortened V by 2 bases and J by 0 bases, and 17 bases separated the two germline ends. The CDR3 DNA follows: TGTGCCAGCAGTTACAATAAGGCCCACAGGGTCTCCTACGAGCAGTACGTC. It yields the protein CASSYNKAHRVSYEQYV.

This clone was detected only once. The chain recombines TRBV28 with TRBJ1-2; D call uncertain. V was trimmed by 10 bases and J by 5 bases, leaving 11 bases between them. The CDR3 loop spans 11 amino acids. Per germline, CDR1 MDHEN and CDR2 SYDVKM. CDR3 sequence: CATRRAYGYTF. CDR3 coding DNA: TGTGCCACCCGCAGAGCGTATGGCTACACCTTC.

V gene TRBV15 combines with J gene TRBJ1-5; possibly TRBD1 for D (5 bases). The CDR3 runs 16 residues. The germline gives CDR1 LNHNV, CDR2 YYDKDF (reference sequence). V gave up 0 bases and J gave up 2 bases, with 11 bases separating them. CDR3 in amino acids: CATSRDRGGGNQPQHF. In DNA, the CDR3 is TGTGCCACCAGCAGAGATCGTGGGGGGGGCAATCAGCCCCAGCATTTT. Filled out from reference TRBV15 and TRBJ1-5, the complete variable domain reads DAMVIQNPRYQVTQFGKPVTLSCSQTLNHNVMYWYQQKSSQAPKLLFHYYDKDFNNEADTPDNFQSRRPNTSFCFLDIRSPGLGDTAMYLCATSRDRGGGNQPQHFGDGTRLSIL.

The chain joins TRBV5-1 to TRBJ1-1, with TRBD1 identical over 10 bases. V lost 5 bases and J lost 7; bases outside the gene matches: 5. Germline-derived CDR1 and CDR2 are SGHRS and YFSETQ. The CDR3 consists of 13 residues. CDR3 amino acids: CASRRTGGIEAFF. CDR3 DNA sequence: TGCGCCAGCAGACGGACAGGGGGAATTGAAGCTTTCTTT.

The chain carries TRBV10-3 and TRBJ2-7, with a possible D match to TRBD2 (5 bases). Trimming shortened V by 4 bases and J by 2 bases, and 12 bases separated the two germline ends. The germline CDR1 and CDR2 sequences are ENHRY and SYGVKD. CDR3 length: 14 amino acids. CDR3 DNA sequence: TGTGCCATCAGTGGGACCGTGGGAGCCTACGAGCAGTACTTC. Its protein is CAISGTVGAYEQYF.

The V gene is TRBV5-1, the J gene TRBJ2-5; 11 positions agree with TRBD1. CDR1 SGHRS and CDR2 YFSETQ come from the germline V gene. The J segment lost 0 bases and the V segment lost 4 bases, leaving 5 bases of the junction unmatched. The CDR3 is 16 amino acids. CDR3 region: CASSPGTGGYQETQYF. The CDR3 DNA sequence: TGCGCCAGCAGCCCGGGGACAGGGGGATACCAAGAGACCCAGTACTTC.

The gene calls are TRBV4-2 and TRBJ1-2; D gene unclear. Germline CDR1 LGHNA, CDR2 YNFKEQ. V lost 2 bases and J 2 bases, leaving 9 bases between the germline ends. The CDR3 loop spans 14 amino acids. CDR3 loop: CASSQSTENYGYTF. As DNA, the CDR3 is TGTGCCAGCAGCCAATCAACAGAAAACTATGGCTACACCTTC.

The chain employs TRBV2 and TRBJ2-5; maybe TRBD2 (5 bases). CDR1 is SNHLY, CDR2 FYNNEI, per germline. This CDR3 has 15 amino acids. The V end lost 6 bases, the J end lost 5 bases, and 19 bases lay between the germline ends. In DNA, the CDR3 is TGTGCCAGCAGAGTACTAGGATCGGTCCCCGAGACCCAGTACTTC. This translates into CASRVLGSVPETQYF.

The CDR3: CASGGLADTQYF. The CDR3 region has the DNA TGTGCCAGTGGGGGGTTAGCAGATACGCAGTATTTT. This chain uses TRBV28 with TRBJ2-3; D might be TRBD2 (6 bases). Between the trimmed V and J ends, which lost 9 bases and 4 bases, there was a span of 11 bases. The CDR3 consists of 12 residues. Germline V gene lookup returns CDR1 MDHEN and CDR2 SYDVKM.